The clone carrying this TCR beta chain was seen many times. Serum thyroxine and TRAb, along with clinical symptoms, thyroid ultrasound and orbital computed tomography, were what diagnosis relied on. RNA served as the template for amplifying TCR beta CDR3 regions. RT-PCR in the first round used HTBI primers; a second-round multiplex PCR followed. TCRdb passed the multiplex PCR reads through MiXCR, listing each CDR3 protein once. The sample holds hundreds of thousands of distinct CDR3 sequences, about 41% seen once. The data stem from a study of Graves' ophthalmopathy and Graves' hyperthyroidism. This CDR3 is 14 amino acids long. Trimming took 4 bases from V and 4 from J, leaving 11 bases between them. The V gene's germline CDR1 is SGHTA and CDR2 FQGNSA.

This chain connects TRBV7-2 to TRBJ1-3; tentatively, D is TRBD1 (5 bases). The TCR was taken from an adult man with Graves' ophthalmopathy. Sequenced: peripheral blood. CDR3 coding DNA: TGTGCCAGCAGCTCCCAGGGACCCGGAAACACCATATATTTT. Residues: CASSSQGPGNTIYF. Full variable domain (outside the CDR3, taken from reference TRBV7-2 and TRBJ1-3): GAGVSQSPSNKVTEKGKDVELRCDPISGHTALYWYRQSLGQGLEFLIYFQGNSAPDKSGLPSDRFSAERTGGSVSTLTIQRTQQEDSAVYLCASSSQGPGNTIYFGEGSWLTVV.